The entry that follows covers one T cell receptor (beta chain) sequence. The target antigen is unknown. These data are taken from a study of siplizumab effects on memory and regulatory T cells. Here immunoSEQ multiplex PCR was the method, and the copy in TCRdb shows in-frame clones only, minus some. The sample has 70,000 or so clones; 75% to 95% are singletons. Regarding the study as a whole: A significant reduction in alloreactive sequences traceable to unstimulated CD4+ memory cells was produced by siplizumab. Tregs proliferating in siplizumab cultures lacked confirmation of their suppressive function.

Trimming pared 10 bases from V and 3 bases from J, leaving 22 bases between. Germline CDR1 SEHNR, CDR2 FQNEAQ (reference sequence). This CDR3 region has 15 residues. The gene calls are TRBV7-9 and TRBJ2-7; either TRBD1 or TRBD2 may supply D (6 bases each). This receptor was obtained from a human donor in good health. Sequencing used CD8+ T cells sorted from blood. In DNA, the CDR3 is TGTGCCACCACGGAGACCGTGGGGGGCCACTACGAGCAGTACTTC. This gives the protein CATTETVGGHYEQYF.